The T cell receptor beta chain described here comes from a study of blood T cell repertoires in COVID-19. Method: immunoSEQ multiplex PCR; TCRdb's copy keeps in-frame clones and lacks some. The top ten clones hold approximately 0.66% of a sample with about 220,000 clones, 80% to 90% of them seen once. V was cut by 5 bases and J by 5 bases, with 21 bases left in between. The V gene's germline CDR1 is SEHNR and CDR2 FQNEAQ (reference sequence). The length of the CDR3 is 16 residues. This clone came up a few times. This clonotype originated in a middle-aged man with acute or convalescent COVID-19. The sequenced sample consisted of peripheral blood. The chain uses TRBV7-9 and TRBJ1-1; perhaps TRBD1 as D (5 bases). Written as DNA, the CDR3 is TGTGCCAGCAGCCAGCCGATTAAATGGGAGGGGACTGAAGCTTTCTTT. This codes for CASSQPIKWEGTEAFF.